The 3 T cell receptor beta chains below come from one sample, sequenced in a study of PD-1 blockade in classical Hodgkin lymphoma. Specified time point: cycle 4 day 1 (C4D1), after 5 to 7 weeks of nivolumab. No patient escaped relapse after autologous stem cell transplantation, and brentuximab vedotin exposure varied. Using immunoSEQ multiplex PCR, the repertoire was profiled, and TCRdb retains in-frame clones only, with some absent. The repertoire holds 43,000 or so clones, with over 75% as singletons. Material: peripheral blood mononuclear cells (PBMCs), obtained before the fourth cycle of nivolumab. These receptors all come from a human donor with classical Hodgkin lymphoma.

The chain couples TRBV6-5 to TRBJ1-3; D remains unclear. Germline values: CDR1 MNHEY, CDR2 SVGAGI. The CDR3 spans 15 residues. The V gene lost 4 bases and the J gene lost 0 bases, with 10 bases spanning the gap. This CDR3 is CASSSSTVSGNTIYF. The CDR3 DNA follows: TGTGCCAGCAGTTCCTCGACCGTCTCTGGAAACACCATATATTTT.

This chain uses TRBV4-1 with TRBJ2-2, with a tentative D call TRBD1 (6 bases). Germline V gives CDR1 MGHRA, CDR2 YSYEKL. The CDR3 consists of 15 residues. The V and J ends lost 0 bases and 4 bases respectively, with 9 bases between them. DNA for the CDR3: TGCGCCAGCAGCCAAGACAAGGGGGTCACCGGGGAGCTGTTTTTT. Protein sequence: CASSQDKGVTGELFF.

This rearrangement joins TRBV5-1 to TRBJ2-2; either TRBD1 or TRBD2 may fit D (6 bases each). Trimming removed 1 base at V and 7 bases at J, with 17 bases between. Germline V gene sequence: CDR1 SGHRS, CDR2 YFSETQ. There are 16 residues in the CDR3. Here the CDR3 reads CASSLRGGPQGGELFF. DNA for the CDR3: TGCGCCAGCAGCTTGCGAGGGGGGCCCCAGGGCGGGGAGCTGTTTTTT. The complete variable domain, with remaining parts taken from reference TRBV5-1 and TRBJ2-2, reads KAGVTQTPRYLIKTRGQQVTLSCSPISGHRSVSWYQQTPGQGLQFLFEYFSETQRNKGNFPGRFSGRQFSNSRSEMNVSTLELGDSALYLCASSLRGGPQGGELFFGEGSRLTVL.